The 13 T cell receptor beta chains given below trace back to one sample, sequenced in a study of T cell clonotyping in hematopoietic cell transplantation. Using immunoSEQ multiplex PCR, the repertoire was profiled, and TCRdb retains in-frame clones only, with some absent. Of around 13,000 clones in the sample, about 79% were seen once. This specimen consisted of PBMCs, obtained 100 days after allogeneic stem cell transplant. Source of these receptors: a female patient in her thirties or forties who had an allogeneic stem cell transplant from a related donor, so T cells may come from the graft donor. Some clones in this sample may be carry-over from other donors' samples.

This rearrangement joins TRBV7-2 to TRBJ1-6; D is unclear. This CDR3 region has 12 residues. Germline V gene data show CDR1 as SGHTA and CDR2 as FQGNSA. Trimming cost V 8 bases and J 1 base, with 3 bases left between them. The CDR3 DNA follows: TGTGCCAGCGGATCCTATAATTCACCCCTCCACTTT. It encodes CASGSYNSPLHF.

This sequence joins TRBV20-1 and TRBJ2-3; no firm D call. The germline CDR1 and CDR2 sequences are DFQATT and SNEGSKA (reference sequence). The germline V and J ends were trimmed by 3 bases and 6 bases, with 4 bases remaining between them. This CDR3 is built from 10 residues. For the CDR3, the DNA is TGCAGTGCTAGTCAGGATACGCAGTATTTT. Amino acid sequence: CSASQDTQYF.

The chain recombines TRBV2 with TRBJ1-2, with 11 bases identical to TRBD1. Germline V lookup: CDR1 SNHLY, CDR2 FYNNEI. Losses at the gene ends were 6 bases for V and 4 bases for J; bases not matched to a gene: 7. The CDR3 has 15 residues. The CDR3 coding sequence is TGTGCCAGCAGAGGGGACAGGGGGAGGCTCTATGGCTACACCTTC. Amino acid sequence: CASRGDRGRLYGYTF.

This sequence joins TRBV6-5 and TRBJ1-2; D is possibly TRBD1 (6 bases). This CDR3 region has 14 residues. Germline CDR1 is MNHEY and CDR2 is SVGAGI. V was clipped by 7 bases and J by 4 bases, with 16 bases between them. The chain's CDR3 is CASTRQAGLYGYTF. DNA for the CDR3: TGTGCCAGCACCCGACAGGCGGGCCTCTATGGCTACACCTTC.

This chain links TRBV20-1 with TRBJ1-3; D call uncertain. Trimming stripped 3 bases from V and 6 bases from J, with 6 bases between. CDR3 length equals 11 residues. Germline assignment: CDR1 DFQATT and CDR2 SNEGSKA (reference sequence). In DNA form, the CDR3 reads TGCAGTGCTAGTCGTCAAAACACCATATATTTT. Its translation: CSASRQNTIYF.

V gene TRBV15 combines with J gene TRBJ1-5, with 8 bases matching TRBD1. The ends lost 0 bases at V and 7 bases at J; junction bases unmatched: 8. Germline lookup yields CDR1 LNHNV and CDR2 YYDKDF (reference sequence). This CDR3 has 16 amino acids. The CDR3 sequence is CATSRDWTGLSQPQHF. CDR3 bases: TGTGCCACCAGCAGAGATTGGACAGGGCTAAGCCAGCCCCAGCATTTT. The full variable domain, completed using reference TRBV15 and TRBJ1-5, is DAMVIQNPRYQVTQFGKPVTLSCSQTLNHNVMYWYQQKSSQAPKLLFHYYDKDFNNEADTPDNFQSRRPNTSFCFLDIRSPGLGDTAMYLCATSRDWTGLSQPQHFGDGTRLSIL.

J is TRBJ1-2 and V is TRBV6-5, with a possible D match to TRBD1 (5 bases). The germline V gene has CDR1 MNHEY and CDR2 SVGAGI. The CDR3 has 14 residues. Trimming cost V 6 bases and J 8 bases, with 19 bases left between them. The CDR3 DNA sequence: TGTGCCAGCAGCCCTCTAGGGGTGACAGCCGGCTACACCTTC. Encoded protein: CASSPLGVTAGYTF.

The chain uses TRBV6-5 and TRBJ2-5; maybe TRBD1 (6 bases). This CDR3 region has 15 residues. CDR1 and CDR2 (germline): MNHEY, SVGAGI. With 0 bases removed from V and 1 base from J, the gap between germline ends came to 9 bases. The DNA of the CDR3 is TGTGCCAGCAGTTACTCATGGACAGCCCAAGAGACCCAGTACTTC. Translation: CASSYSWTAQETQYF.

V gene TRBV6-6 combines with J gene TRBJ2-1; 10 bases are shared with TRBD2. This CDR3 comprises 16 residues. Germline CDR1 MNHNY, CDR2 SVGAGI (reference sequence). V was clipped by 8 bases and J by 0 bases; unmatched bases: 7. The CDR3 DNA sequence: TGTGCCAGCGCTGATTTAGCGGGAGGCTCCTACAATGAGCAGTTCTTC. Its protein is CASADLAGGSYNEQFF.

The table lists this clone with a count of one. J is TRBJ2-7 and V is TRBV7-2, with TRBD2 matching over 7 bases. V lost 1 base and J lost 6; bases outside the gene matches: 9. The germline V gene has CDR1 SGHTA and CDR2 FQGNSA. The CDR3 runs to 15 residues. The CDR3 region is CASSLERGVLLEQYF. In nucleotides, the CDR3 is TGTGCCAGCAGCTTAGAACGGGGGGTTCTTCTCGAGCAGTACTTC. Variable domain in full (rest from reference TRBV7-2 and TRBJ2-7): GAGVSQSPSNKVTEKGKDVELRCDPISGHTALYWYRQSLGQGLEFLIYFQGNSAPDKSGLPSDRFSAERTGGSVSTLTIQRTQQEDSAVYLCASSLERGVLLEQYFGPGTRLTVT.

The chain uses TRBV7-8 and TRBJ1-2; 10 bases are a match to TRBD1. The germline gives CDR1 SGHVS, CDR2 FQNEAQ. V shed 5 bases and J 4 bases; nucleotides not matched to a gene: 4. The CDR3 spans 14 residues. CDR3 sequence reads: CASSERDRGYGYTF. Written as DNA, the CDR3 is TGTGCCAGCAGCGAGAGGGACAGGGGCTATGGCTACACCTTC.

Only a few counts were recorded for this clone. The chain combines TRBV6-5 with TRBJ1-1; 7 bases are shared with TRBD1. Germline loops: CDR1 MNHEY, CDR2 SVGAGI. V lost 6 bases to trimming and J lost 4 bases; unmatched junction nucleotides: 5. The CDR3 has 13 amino acids. CDR3 region: CASSLQGTTEAFF. The CDR3 DNA is TGTGCCAGCAGCCTACAGGGGACCACTGAAGCTTTCTTT.

The chain combines TRBV6-6 with TRBJ2-1; D may be TRBD2 (5 bases). Germline V gene sequence: CDR1 MNHNY, CDR2 SVGAGI (reference sequence). Trimming left V 0 bases short and J 6 bases short, with 6 bases between. CDR3 length: 13 amino acids. The CDR3 coding sequence is TGTGCCAGCAGTTACTCGGAGGTCAATGAGCAGTTCTTC. Translation gives CASSYSEVNEQFF.